These 18 T cell receptor beta chains share one sample of origin, sequenced in a study of shared clonotypes between healthy human individuals. Terminally differentiated effector memory CD45RA+ cells were excluded by CCR7 positive selection of CD45RO-negative cells. Using immunoSEQ multiplex PCR, the repertoire was profiled, and TCRdb retains in-frame clones only, with some absent. The sample has approximately 590,000 clones, 95% seen once; the top ten hold about 0.11%. The specimen sequenced was naive CD8+ T cells sorted from blood. The receptors were gathered from a woman aged 30 to 39 in good health.

Only one count was recorded for this clone. V usage is TRBV28 and J usage is TRBJ1-2; 11 bases agree with TRBD1. CDR3 length: 14 amino acids. The germline V gene has CDR1 MDHEN and CDR2 SYDVKM. V trimming: 6 bases; J trimming: 5 bases; junction bases outside the gene matches: 5. CDR3 DNA sequence: TGTGCCAGCAGACCCCGGGACAGGGGGTATGGCTACACCTTC. Its translation is CASRPRDRGYGYTF.

V gene TRBV7-9 combines with J gene TRBJ2-7; D gene uncertain. CDR3 length: 13 residues. V was clipped by 5 bases and J by 4 bases, with 12 bases between them. CDR1 is SEHNR and CDR2 is FQNEAQ in the germline V gene (reference sequence). This CDR3 reads CASSPGLGYEQYF. The CDR3 coding sequence is TGTGCCAGCAGCCCGGGTCTAGGGTACGAGCAGTACTTC.

The chain is built from TRBV4-1 and TRBJ1-1; 11 bases map to TRBD1. Germline V CDR1 and CDR2: MGHRA, YSYEKL. The CDR3 loop spans 15 amino acids. Losses at the gene ends were 5 bases for V and 4 bases for J; bases not matched to a gene: 6. The CDR3 loop is CASSLGQGGGTEAFF. The CDR3 coding sequence is TGCGCCAGCAGCTTGGGACAGGGGGGTGGCACTGAAGCTTTCTTT.

The rearrangement joins TRBV19 to TRBJ1-1; tentatively, D is TRBD1 (6 bases). V lost 3 bases, J lost 1 base, and 6 bases lay in between. The CDR3 length is 13 residues. The germline CDR1 and CDR2 sequences are LNHDA and SQIVND (reference sequence). CDR3 loop: CASSMGANTEAFF. Written as DNA, the CDR3 is TGTGCCAGTAGTATGGGGGCGAACACTGAAGCTTTCTTT.

V usage is TRBV20-1 and J usage is TRBJ2-5; the D is unclear. The CDR3 covers 11 residues. V gave up 2 bases and J gave up 4 bases, with 5 bases separating them. Germline values: CDR1 DFQATT, CDR2 SNEGSKA (reference sequence). CDR3 loop: CSARLVETQYF. Here the CDR3 DNA reads TGCAGTGCTAGACTGGTAGAGACCCAGTACTTC.

The chain joins TRBV4-1 to TRBJ2-1; D possibly corresponds to TRBD2 (7 bases). Germline values: CDR1 MGHRA, CDR2 YSYEKL. V lost 0 bases and J lost 4, with 19 bases in between. The CDR3 is made up of 18 amino acids. This CDR3 is CASSQDVYGAGQYNEQFF. For the CDR3, the DNA is TGCGCCAGCAGCCAAGACGTGTACGGAGCGGGACAATACAATGAGCAGTTCTTC.

This clone was seen only once. The CDR3 nucleotides are TGTGCCAGCAGCTTCACAGGGGGTAACACCGGGGAGCTGTTTTTT. Protein: CASSFTGGNTGELFF. The rearrangement joins TRBV7-8 to TRBJ2-2; 8 positions agree with TRBD1. Germline V gene lookup returns CDR1 SGHVS and CDR2 FQNEAQ. V dropped 3 bases and J dropped 2; count of bases not matched to a gene: 2. The CDR3 is 15 residues long.

The chain recombines TRBV9 with TRBJ2-1; TRBD1 matches 8 bases. In germline, CDR1 is SGDLS, CDR2 YYNGEE. The V and J ends lost 3 bases and 7 bases, in that order; junction bases with no gene match: 9. The CDR3 totals 15 residues. The DNA of the CDR3 is TGTGCCAGCAGCGGAATGACAGGGGAACTGAATGAGCAGTTCTTC. Protein: CASSGMTGELNEQFF. Together with reference TRBV9 and TRBJ2-1, the CDR3 gives the full variable domain: DSGVTQTPKHLITATGQRVTLRCSPRSGDLSVYWYQQSLDQGLQFLIQYYNGEERAKGNILERFSAQQFPDLHSELNLSSLELGDSALYFCASSGMTGELNEQFFGPGTRLTVL.

The chain recombines TRBV27 with TRBJ2-7; the D is unclear. This CDR3 comprises 15 residues. CDR1 is MNHEY, CDR2 SMNVEV, per germline (reference sequence). Trimming took off 1 base at V and 0 bases at J, with 10 bases between the two ends. The CDR3 here is CASSLFLGSSYEQYF. Written as DNA, the CDR3 is TGTGCCAGCAGTTTATTTCTGGGAAGCTCCTACGAGCAGTACTTC.

The gene calls are TRBV27 and TRBJ2-3; TRBD2 aligns across 10 bases. Unmatched junction bases numbered 8, after V lost 5 bases and J lost 3 bases. CDR1 and CDR2 (germline): MNHEY, SMNVEV (reference sequence). This CDR3 has 16 residues. In nucleotides, the CDR3 is TGTGCCAGCAGTCTAGCGGGGGAAGGGGAGACAGATACGCAGTATTTT. It is translated as CASSLAGEGETDTQYF.

This clone has just one count. This chain connects TRBV29-1 to TRBJ2-2; D is uncertain. The CDR3 spans 12 residues. V lost 4 bases and J 2 bases, leaving 5 bases between the germline ends. CDR1 is SQVTM and CDR2 is ANQGSEA in the germline V gene. The CDR3 here is CSVADNTGELFF. The CDR3 DNA reads TGCAGCGTTGCGGATAACACCGGGGAGCTGTTTTTT.

This chain connects TRBV27 to TRBJ1-2; TRBD1 is a possible D gene (5 bases). The CDR3 has 14 amino acids. Trimming stripped 1 base from V and 6 bases from J, with 12 bases between. Germline V gene lookup returns CDR1 MNHEY and CDR2 SMNVEV (reference sequence). CDR3 amino acids: CASSLLAGNDGYTF. The CDR3 DNA is TGTGCCAGCAGTTTATTGGCAGGGAACGATGGCTACACCTTC.

This sequence joins TRBV11-2 and TRBJ1-2; maybe TRBD1 (5 bases). The CDR3 sequence is 15 residues long. Germline assignment: CDR1 SGHAT and CDR2 FQNNGV. Trimming removed 5 bases at V and 6 bases at J, with 19 bases between. The CDR3 reads CASSQGGRSGDGYTF. In DNA, the CDR3 is TGTGCCAGCAGCCAGGGCGGCCGGAGTGGAGATGGCTACACCTTC.

This rearrangement joins TRBV10-1 to TRBJ2-7; TRBD1 agrees at 7 bases. Losses at the gene ends were 1 base for V and 3 bases for J; bases not matched to a gene: 6. Germline CDR1 WNHNN, CDR2 SYGVQD (reference sequence). The CDR3 runs to 15 residues. The CDR3 loop is CASSEYTGENYEQYF. The CDR3 nucleotides read TGCGCCAGCAGTGAGTACACAGGGGAAAACTACGAGCAGTACTTC.

The chain combines TRBV28 with TRBJ2-7; 8 nucleotides match TRBD2. CDR1 and CDR2 from the germline V gene are MDHEN and SYDVKM. The CDR3 has 14 residues. J gave up 5 bases and V 6 bases, and 9 bases lay outside the gene matches. The CDR3 is CASSPSVAGNEQYF. CDR3 DNA: TGTGCCAGCAGCCCCTCGGTAGCGGGAAACGAGCAGTACTTC.

This chain uses TRBV28 with TRBJ2-5; 12 nucleotides line up with TRBD1. The CDR3 extends over 16 amino acids. In germline, CDR1 is MDHEN, CDR2 SYDVKM. With 3 bases clipped from V and 3 bases from J, the junction kept 5 bases outside the gene matches. The CDR3 DNA reads TGTGCCAGCAGTTTTGGGACAGGGGGCTTGGAAGAGACCCAGTACTTC. Protein product: CASSFGTGGLEETQYF.

This clone was seen just once. At the DNA level, this CDR3 is encoded by other sequences in the same sample as well. The J gene is TRBJ1-5, the V gene TRBV4-1; D is ambiguous. Germline loops: CDR1 MGHRA, CDR2 YSYEKL. Trimming removed 1 base at V and 9 bases at J, with 4 bases between. CDR3 length: 11 residues. As DNA, the CDR3 is TGCGCCAGCAGCCAAGGAGGGCCCCAGCATTTT. It specifies CASSQGGPQHF.

This sequence joins TRBV19 and TRBJ2-3, with 7 bases aligning to TRBD1. CDR1 and CDR2 from the germline V gene are LNHDA and SQIVND (reference sequence). The junction had 9 bases not matched to a gene; V was cut back by 7 bases and J by 2 bases. The CDR3 runs 15 residues. The CDR3 here is CASNIGTAHTDTQYF. The CDR3, as DNA: TGTGCCAGTAACATAGGGACAGCCCACACAGATACGCAGTATTTT.